The 14 T cell receptor beta chains presented below share a single source sample, sequenced in a study of blood T cells in healthy people across ages. A second 7 to 11 cycle PCR used barcoded and J-beta primers. TCRdb used MiXCR to reprocess the 5' RACE reads, holding one entry per CDR3 protein. The data hold 870,000 or so distinct CDR3 sequences, with about 30% observed a single time. Sequences were obtained from blood. The receptor source for this set is a woman over 75 in good health.

On this clonotype: Given a much more abundant clone one base away, this may be a read error. The chain uses TRBV6-2 or TRBV6-3 and TRBJ1-2; D remains ambiguous. This CDR3 has 11 residues. Germline CDR1 reads MNHEY; CDR2 reads SVGEGT. Here the CDR3 reads CASTDGYGFTF. CDR3 coding DNA: TGTGCCAGCACGGATGGCTATGGCTTCACCTTC.

This clonotype has a count of ten or more. The genes are TRBV5-1 and TRBJ2-7; no clear D. V was pared by 6 bases and J by 2 bases, with 6 bases between. The CDR3 has 11 amino acids. The V gene's germline CDR1 is SGHRS and CDR2 YFSETQ. CDR3 in DNA: TGCGCCAGCAACTCCGCCTACGAGCAGTACTTC. Amino acids: CASNSAYEQYF.

V is TRBV29-1 and J is TRBJ2-1; no clear D. Germline V CDR1 and CDR2: SQVTM, ANQGSEA. This CDR3 region has 12 residues. Trimming removed 6 bases at V and 8 bases at J, with 14 bases between. DNA for the CDR3: TGCAGCGTGGAGACAATTGGTGATGAGCAGTTCTTC. Translated: CSVETIGDEQFF.

This clonotype was counted ten times or more. The gene calls are TRBV7-8 and TRBJ2-3, with 7 bases lining up with TRBD2. CDR3 length: 17 amino acids. J was trimmed by 4 bases and V by 0 bases; bases with no gene match: 10. Germline CDR1 is SGHVS and CDR2 is FQNEAQ. This CDR3 reads CASSLAPGLVGADTQYF. CDR3 in DNA: TGTGCCAGCAGCTTAGCCCCCGGACTAGTCGGCGCAGATACGCAGTATTTT.

V is TRBV29-1 and J is TRBJ2-5; possible D gene TRBD1, 5 bases. The end of the DNA aligns better with TRBJ2-7, so the J call may be wrong. The CDR3 extends over 12 amino acids. Germline V lookup: CDR1 SQVTM, CDR2 ANQGSEA. Here the CDR3 DNA reads TGCAGCGTTAATAGGCAGCAGGGCGAGCAGTACTTC. Translated: CSVNRQQGEQYF.

The sample holds many counts of this clonotype. The rearrangement links TRBV7-9 to TRBJ2-7; D may be TRBD1 (5 bases). Looked up from germline, CDR1 is SEHNR and CDR2 is FQNEAQ (reference sequence). CDR3 size: 14 residues. Trimming took off 1 base at V and 3 bases at J, with 10 bases between the two ends. CDR3 in DNA: TGTGCCAGCAGCTTAGAGGGGTCTCGCTACGAGCAGTACTTC. Protein product: CASSLEGSRYEQYF.

This clonotype was found once. Possible read error: a much larger clone is one base away. The chain combines TRBV4-2 with TRBJ2-1, with TRBD2 matching 8 bases. J gave up 4 bases and V 0 bases, and 11 bases lay outside the gene matches. Germline V gene sequence: CDR1 LGHNA, CDR2 YNFKEQ. The CDR3 consists of 18 residues. The DNA of the CDR3 is TGTGCCAGCAGCCAAGATTTGCCGGGGGGGCGGTCGTACAATGAGCAGTTCTTC. It codes for CASSQDLPGGRSYNEQFF.

The genes are TRBV21-1 and TRBJ1-5; TRBD1 is the table's D call and was not checked against the DNA. TRBV21-1 is described as a pseudogene. There are 17 residues in the CDR3. CDR3 sequence: CASRVCDRADSNQPQHF. CDR3 DNA sequence: TGTGCCAGCAGGGTCTGCGACAGGGCCGATAGCAATCAGCCCCAGCATTTT.

This clonotype was seen only a few times. The chain combines TRBV11-3 with TRBJ1-1, with 9 bases identical to TRBD1. J gave up 5 bases and V 3 bases, and 7 bases lay outside the gene matches. CDR1 and CDR2 (germline): SGHNT, YENEEA. The CDR3 is made up of 15 amino acids. CDR3 region: CASSFSGTGMTEAFF. The CDR3 DNA reads as TGTGCCAGCAGCTTCTCCGGGACAGGGATGACTGAAGCTTTCTTT.

The table lists this clonotype with many counts. CDR3 DNA sequence: TGTGCCAGCTCACCACAGACGGACTTACTCCAGGACCAGTACTTC. Translation gives CASSPQTDLLQDQYF. V is TRBV18 and J is TRBJ2-5; possibly TRBD2 for D (5 bases). CDR1 is KGHSH and CDR2 is LQKENI in the germline V gene. With 1 base removed from V and 10 bases from J, the gap between germline ends came to 19 bases. This CDR3 contains 15 residues.

The table lists this clonotype with many counts. This sequence joins TRBV10-3 and TRBJ2-7; D possibly corresponds to TRBD1 (6 bases). Germline-derived CDR1 and CDR2 are ENHRY and SYGVKD. CDR3 length: 14 amino acids. The V end was cut by 3 bases, the J end by 10 bases, with 19 bases between. DNA for the CDR3: TGTGCCATCAGTGAAACGACAGGCACAACGGACCAGTACTTC. Translating gives CAISETTGTTDQYF.

This clonotype was detected many times. This chain uses TRBV20-1 with TRBJ2-1; 7 nucleotides match TRBD2. The CDR3 consists of 16 residues. Germline CDR1 reads DFQATT; CDR2 reads SNEGSKA (reference sequence). Losses at the gene ends were 6 bases for V and 1 base for J; bases not matched to a gene: 12. Written as DNA, the CDR3 is TGCAGTGCCCCGCAGGGAGGGTTGGCTTCCTACAATGAGCAGTTCTTC. Translating gives CSAPQGGLASYNEQFF.

The chain couples TRBV20-1 to TRBJ2-1; D might be TRBD1 (6 bases). Germline loops: CDR1 DFQATT, CDR2 SNEGSKA (reference sequence). V lost 3 bases to trimming and J lost 9 bases, with 15 bases between them. This CDR3 has 13 residues. The DNA for the CDR3 is TGCAGTGCTAGTCGGTCTACAGGGACTGAGCAGTTCTTC. Translation: CSASRSTGTEQFF.

The chain employs TRBV6-6 and TRBJ2-7; D gene unclear. Germline lookup yields CDR1 MNHNY and CDR2 SVGAGI (reference sequence). The CDR3 sequence is 13 residues long. Trimming cost V 7 bases and J 10 bases, with 20 bases left between them. The CDR3 DNA follows: TGTGCCAGCATAGCCTTGGTGGGTGAGACTCAGTACTTC. Protein product: CASIALVGETQYF.